This T cell receptor (beta chain) is from a study of cytomegalovirus exposure and HLA in healthy donors (dated by TCRdb to the late 2010s). A note on the overall study: An earlier analysis of 550 to 700 of the donors reported 250 to 300 Gb of sequence data and approximately 110 million unique TCR beta sequences from about 179 million T cells. An early release that covered about 640 HLA-typed donors contained around 300 gigabases of sequencing data and tens of millions of unique TCR sequences. Of the roughly 420 genotyped donors, more than 75% were placed in the genetic ancestry cluster associated with self-reported Caucasian donors. The study aimed to test whether signatures of past pathogen exposure could be identified by cataloging public T cell receptors. The study profiled the T cell repertoires of more than 500 subjects by immunosequencing and related them to cytomegalovirus serostatus. A separate validation cohort of 100 to 150 different subjects was used in addition to the roughly 670-subject first cohort. To predict cytomegalovirus infection status, the study combined high-throughput TCR immunosequencing, statistical association of individual TCRs with disease status, and machine learning. A later analysis re-analyzed previously published TCR beta repertoires from roughly 630 donors and added high-resolution HLA genotyping to study TCR occurrence patterns. Rather than using new phenotypic data, the later analysis identified candidate immune exposures from TCR beta sequences and from how often those sequences occurred across donors. To decide whether each TCR beta V gene segment behaved as functional or pseudogenic, an earlier analysis of nearly 600 of the donors relied on high-throughput TCR beta sequencing. Alongside the repertoire data, information on donor age, sex, ethnicity and CMV serostatus was compiled. A later genetic analysis took genome-wide SNP genotypes for about 65% of the roughly 670 donors and used that subset as a discovery cohort. All discovery cohort repertoires had been generated on a single sequencing platform. Both class I and class II loci were covered by HLA typing, at four-digit resolution. Typing coverage varied by locus: about 629-630 donors for A, B, C, DRB1 and DQB1; about 520 for DQA1; more than 600 for DPA1; roughly 450 for DPB1. A few DR-DQ haplotypes were handled as single units for association and clustering because linkage in the cohort was strong. Across approximately 400 genotyped donors of the cohort, an average of about 250,000 unique TCR beta nucleotide sequences per donor were sequenced, and about a sixth of those sequences were non-productive.

Results the study describes overall, beyond this receptor: According to a later analysis, TCR association rates differed among HLA loci, with DRB1 alleles showing the most associated TCRs and HLA-C alleles showing the fewest. Strong co-occurrence of HLA alleles, especially DR and DQ, made assigning TCR associations to individual alleles difficult. Most TCR sequences were seen in very few donors, while some public TCRs were found in many individuals. Linkage disequilibrium might explain the correlated functional status among segregating V segments, but an unknown experimental factor could not be ruled out. A later analysis found that HLA-associated TCR beta chains were more clonally expanded and had lower generation probabilities than equally common non-associated chains. Only TCR beta chains were sequenced in this cohort, and the absence of alpha or paired-chain data limited detectable features. The classifier was reported to diagnose cytomegalovirus status with high specificity and sensitivity in both the original and validation cohorts. A later genetic analysis reported fewer N-insertions in productive TCRs among donors in an Asian-associated ancestry cluster than the roughly 700-donor mean. V-gene and J-gene trimming of TCR beta chains was associated with a missense DCLRE1C variant in a later genetic analysis, and the association was replicated in an independent cohort. The study gave a list of under 200 TCR beta chains associated with cytomegalovirus. Because HLA typing was unavailable for some donors at each locus, only the typed subset was used in association tests. A further reported finding was that TCR beta sequences accurately predicted the HLA-A and HLA-B alleles for most subjects in the first cohort. An earlier analysis of approximately 530 of the donors showed that most TCR beta V segments appeared in productive rearrangements either about 87% or about 30% of the time, which broadly matched IMGT annotations. Some IMGT-functional V segments, including TRBV6-2 and TRBV6-3, could not be distinguished by the 87-base-pair reads and were therefore excluded. According to a later analysis, parvovirus B19, influenza, CMV and Epstein-Barr virus appeared linked to several top co-occurrence clusters. In vitro tests confirmed that a few of the cytomegalovirus-associated TCR beta chains recognize cytomegalovirus antigens. In a later analysis, some 17,000 TCR beta sequences were associated with specific HLA alleles at a false discovery rate of 0.05. In a later analysis, most CMV-associated TCR beta chains were found to appear HLA-restricted, with HLA associations seemingly driven largely by CMV exposure. Immune exposure information for the cohort was limited to CMV serostatus. The earlier analysis of almost 600 of the donors excluded seventeen rarely observed V segments, including chromosome 9 orphons, because counts were too low. The authors suggested that the approach could potentially be generalized to other disease states and immunological phenotypes. Presence/absence analyses assumed roughly uniform sequencing depth across donors, an assumption that may not hold. A cluster of highly shared sequence variants was judged likely to be a technical artifact of the sequencing pipeline.

As concerns this clone: Its antigen remains undetermined. Per-base qualities were not stored, and no clone one base away is much larger.

In total, about 650 healthy bone marrow donors made up the cohort. All cohort members were sampled while nominally healthy, although unrecorded immune exposures were likely present. The donor was CMV seropositive and belonged to the group of 250 to 300 seropositive cohort members. Every donor gave a peripheral blood sample, and the peripheral blood mononuclear cells from that sample were used for TCR beta sequencing. The Qiagen DNeasy Blood Extraction Kit was used to extract genomic DNA from the blood cell samples. The germline V gene (reference sequence) sets CDR1 to MNHEY and CDR2 to SMNVEV. The V end loses 2 bases and the J end loses 10 bases, and a stretch of 12 bases separates them. Measured from the cysteine to the phenylalanine, the CDR3 is 13 residues long. Only the CDR3 region is kept as DNA, spanning 39 bases read in frame from base 1. The library relied on the immunoSEQ multiplex PCR assay. The multiplex PCR relied on a mix of 60 forward primers for TCR Vbeta segments and 13 reverse primers for TCR Jbeta segments. The CDR3 region of rearranged TCR beta genes was amplified from genomic DNA with a multiplex PCR assay. On the Illumina HiSeq System, the amplified TCR beta libraries were sequenced as 87-base-pair reads. The authors' pipeline ran thus. A later analysis tallied tens of millions of unique TCR beta chains across the approximately 670 repertoires, and some 10 million of those chains were shared by two or more donors. Raw reads were error-corrected and collapsed into unique sequences by a nearest-neighbor algorithm in which closely related sequences were merged to remove PCR and sequencing errors. CDR3 sequences were aligned to IMGT reference sequences to assign V, D and J gene segments. Each retained sequence needed at least a six-nucleotide match to both a V gene segment and a J gene segment. A rearrangement was called productive if the CDR3 had no stop codons and remained in frame with V and J, and every other rearrangement was called non-productive. Following IMGT convention, CDR3 was defined as the stretch from the second conserved V-encoded cysteine to the conserved J-encoded phenylalanine. The earlier analysis of more than 450 of the donors excluded sequences that lacked an unambiguous match to a single V gene segment. In an earlier analysis of approximately 590 of the donors, a V segment was called functional when productive rearrangements were above 56.7%, and segregating when the standard deviation between donors exceeded 5%. A statistical classification framework was developed to diagnose cytomegalovirus status using the catalog of TCR beta chain sequences. In a later analysis, TCR nucleotide sequences were compared against IMGT/GENE-DB human TR gene sequences so that V and J genes could be assigned. In a later analysis, CDR3 sequences and most-parsimonious VDJ recombination scenarios were assigned using the TCRdist pipeline. In a later analysis, every TCR beta chain was defined by the combination of its CDR3 amino acid sequence and its V-gene family, and reads without a unique V-gene family were dropped. In a later analysis, approximately 590 highly shared, low-generation-probability nucleotide sequences were removed to address suspected cross-contamination and a sequencing artifact. A later analysis calculated a clonal expansion index for each public chain from normalized within-repertoire ranks of inferred template counts. In a later analysis, generation probabilities were computed with a VDJ recombination model fitted to out-of-frame rearrangements, and the resulting probabilities were checked against IGoR. Hypergeometric tests were used in a later analysis to score TCR-TCR, TCR-HLA and TCR-CMV co-occurrence, with a repertoire-size bias correction applied to the TCR pairs. To estimate false discovery rates, a later analysis permuted the HLA or CMV assignments 20 times. In a later analysis, co-occurring TCRs were grouped with DBSCAN, and TCRdist sequence similarity was added when clustering was performed within HLA-allele-positive subsets. For co-occurrence clustering, repertoires with fewer than 30,000 or more than 120,000 public chains were excluded, along with five or six repertoires with anomalous nucleotide sharing. The table was pulled from immuneACCESS by TCRdb, which kept in-frame rearrangements only. Such tables lose some clones; where checked, under half of the loss comes from unresolved V genes, and the rest has no known cause. The V and J calls and clone size were taken over from that table, and D and trimming were inferred from the DNA. The sample contains 100,000 to 120,000 clones, approximately 11% of them found a single time. The top ten constitute 16% of the sample.

The specimen was PBMCs. The clonotype originates from a middle-aged man in good health and CMV-seropositive. The sequence links TRBV27 to TRBJ2-1, with a tentative D gene TRBD1 over 6 matching bases. The DNA sequence reads TGTGCCAGCAGTTTAGGAGGAACAGGGGAGCAGTTCTTC. Its coded protein is CASSLGGTGEQFF.